A selection of T cell receptor beta chains follows, all from one sample in a study of STAT5B mutations in CD4+ large granular lymphocyte leukemia. Here immunoSEQ multiplex PCR was the method, and the copy in TCRdb shows in-frame clones only, minus some. The top ten hold 13% of the sample, which has 20,000 or so clones, around 84% seen once. Material: CD4+ T cells from blood buffy coats. These receptors originate from a human donor in good health. CDR3s leave out the opening cysteine and the closing phenylalanine or tryptophan. A D gene is named only where the DNA matches it firmly. The size of a clone is reported for some rows only, either as once, few or many, or as a class for expanded clones.

clone size	V gene	D gene	J gene	CDR3 length	CDR3 protein
.	TRBV2	.	TRBJ2-2	14	ASSPEGGQNTGELF
.	TRBV4-1	.	TRBJ1-2	13	ASSQDPRPLYGYT
once	TRBV28	.	TRBJ2-7	12	ASSLGHPSYEQY
few	TRBV5-1	.	TRBJ2-5	12	ASSLATVQETQY
.	TRBV11-3	TRBD2	TRBJ2-1	14	ASSFRLAGGRHEQF
few	TRBV18	TRBD2	TRBJ2-7	15	ASSPRTSGRTSYEQY
.	TRBV6-1	.	TRBJ1-3	12	ASSVQGYGNTIY
.	TRBV15	TRBD2	TRBJ2-1	16	ATSRNPAGGTSYNEQF
once	TRBV4-1	.	TRBJ2-4	17	ASSQVGLGQMLAKNIQY
.	TRBV10-2	.	TRBJ2-2	13	ASSESHSFPGELF
once	TRBV7-8	.	TRBJ2-5	13	ASSERGGIQETQY
.	TRBV18	.	TRBJ1-2	12	ASSPPVEGYGYT
.	TRBV7-2	TRBD2	TRBJ2-5	13	ASSLAGGRGETQY
.	TRBV30	.	TRBJ1-1	13	AWTRGAGSRTEAF
.	TRBV6-5	.	TRBJ2-7	10	ATRESSREQY
once	TRBV7-2	.	TRBJ2-1	14	ASSKGGSPSYNEQF
few	TRBV9	TRBD2	TRBJ2-3	13	ASSALAGGTDTQY
.	TRBV27	.	TRBJ2-1	14	ASSLSGGSSYNEQF
.	TRBV15	TRBD2	TRBJ2-1	14	ATTKLAGGWNNEQF
.	TRBV5-6	TRBD2	TRBJ2-4	15	ASSRYGLAGAENIQY
.	TRBV7-9	TRBD1	TRBJ2-2	14	ASSDEGTGGTGELF
medium-sized	TRBV2	.	TRBJ2-1	9	ASMIELEQF
.	TRBV25-1	.	TRBJ1-2	14	ASSGYTGQDTGGYT
once	TRBV6-5	.	.	11	ASAWPGVGEQY
once	TRBV18	.	TRBJ2-3	12	ASSPGVSADTQY
.	TRBV7-9	TRBD2	TRBJ2-5	12	ASSIAGVLETQY
few	TRBV6-5	.	TRBJ2-4	10	ASSYNGGRQY
.	TRBV11-2	TRBD1	TRBJ1-1	13	ASTQPPGQGTEAF
once	TRBV5-1	TRBD1	TRBJ1-1	11	ASSLSGGPEAF
.	TRBV19	.	TRBJ2-7	11	ASSKGHSYEQY
.	TRBV29-1	.	TRBJ1-1	9	SVNGDTEAF
.	TRBV5-4	.	TRBJ1-1	13	ASSLDQFTLSQAF
.	TRBV5-4	.	TRBJ2-5	13	ASSLTGTRQETQY
.	TRBV2	.	TRBJ2-5	13	ASSPTGLLQETQY
.	TRBV9	.	TRBJ1-2	10	ASSVGGWGYT
medium-sized	TRBV29-1	.	TRBJ1-3	11	SVETRTGNTIY
once	TRBV30	TRBD2	TRBJ2-3	13	AWSVLAGVADTQY
.	TRBV2	TRBD1	TRBJ2-7	13	ASSQGQAAGHEQY
.	TRBV7-7	.	TRBJ2-2	12	ASSTGEASGELF
.	TRBV7-9	TRBD2	TRBJ2-1	13	ASSFGAGGADEQF
.	TRBV6-4	.	TRBJ2-3	13	ASSSLGGSTDTQY